The clone carrying this T cell receptor (beta chain) was picked up many times. The antigen is not known. Researchers took RNA transcripts and amplified the TCR beta CDR3 regions from them. The HTBI set primed first-round TCR CDR3 RT-PCR. TCRdb recomputed calls from the multiplex PCR reads with MiXCR, one row per CDR3 protein. The sample has a few hundred thousand distinct CDR3 sequences; about a sixth are singletons. Lactation, pregnancy, other autoimmune disease or uncontrolled infection excluded patients. The diagnostic basis comprised clinical symptoms, serum thyroxine and TRAb, thyroid ultrasound and orbital computed tomography. The sample belongs to a study of T cells in Graves' hyperthyroidism and ophthalmopathy. Study-level points and caveats: Stable hyperthyroidism was separated from ophthalmopathy by a model based on 13 V-J features.

The sequence was obtained from a woman aged 25-40 years with Graves' hyperthyroidism. Specimen: blood.

CDR3 protein: CASSLAALDHPYNEQFF. The CDR3 DNA is TGTGCCAGCAGCTTAGCTGCGCTCGACCATCCGTACAATGAGCAGTTCTTC. The rearrangement joins TRBV7-8 to TRBJ2-1; no definite D call. The CDR3 totals 17 residues. The V end was cut by 0 bases, the J end by 4 bases, with 16 bases between. Per germline, CDR1 SGHVS and CDR2 FQNEAQ.